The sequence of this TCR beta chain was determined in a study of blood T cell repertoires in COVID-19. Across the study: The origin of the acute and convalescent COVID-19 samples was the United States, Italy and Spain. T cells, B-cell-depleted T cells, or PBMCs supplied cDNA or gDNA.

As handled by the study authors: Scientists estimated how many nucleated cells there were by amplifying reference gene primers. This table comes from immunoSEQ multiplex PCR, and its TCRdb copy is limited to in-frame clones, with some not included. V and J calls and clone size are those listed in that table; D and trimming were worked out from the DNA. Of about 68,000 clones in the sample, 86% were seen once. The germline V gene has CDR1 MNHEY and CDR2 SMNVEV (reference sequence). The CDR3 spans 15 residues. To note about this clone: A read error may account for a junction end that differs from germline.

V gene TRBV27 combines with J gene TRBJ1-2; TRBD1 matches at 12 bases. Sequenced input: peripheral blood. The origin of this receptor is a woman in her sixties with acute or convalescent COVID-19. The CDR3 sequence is CASSRSRDRGRRASF. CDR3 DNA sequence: TGTGCCAGCAGTAGAAGCCGGGACAGGGGGCGAAGGGCCTCCTTC.